The 14 T cell receptor beta chains below all came from one sample that was sequenced in a study of blood T cell repertoires in COVID-19. Libraries were prepared by immunoSEQ multiplex PCR; TCRdb keeps only in-frame clonotypes and omits some of them. The sample lists under 250,000 clones, approximately 87% seen once, with around 2.5% in the top ten. Sequencing was performed on peripheral blood. All receptors derive from a woman in her seventies with active or convalescent COVID-19.

The J gene is TRBJ1-4, the V gene TRBV28; the match to TRBD1 covers 11 bases. Germline V gene sequence: CDR1 MDHEN, CDR2 SYDVKM. J lost 5 bases, V lost 8 bases, and 1 base had no gene match. There are 13 residues in the CDR3. In DNA, the CDR3 is TGTGCCAGCCGGGACAGGGGGAATGAAAAACTGTTTTTT. Translation: CASRDRGNEKLFF.

V usage is TRBV7-6 and J usage is TRBJ1-2; 8 positions agree with TRBD1. CDR1 SGHVS and CDR2 FNYEAQ come from the germline V gene. V trimming: 2 bases; J trimming: 7 bases; junction bases outside the gene matches: 9. The CDR3 is made up of 15 amino acids. CDR3 amino acids: CASSLTAGGAPGYTF. The DNA for the CDR3 is TGTGCCAGCAGCTTAACTGCAGGGGGCGCCCCTGGCTACACCTTC. The variable domain in full, completed from reference TRBV7-6 and TRBJ1-2, reads GAGVSQSPRYKVTKRGQDVALRCDPISGHVSLYWYRQALGQGPEFLTYFNYEAQQDKSGLPNDRFSAERPEGSISTLTIQRTEQRDSAMYRCASSLTAGGAPGYTFGSGTRLTVV.

V is TRBV4-1 and J is TRBJ1-1, with a weak D call TRBD1 (6 bases). Trimming removed 4 bases from V and 3 bases from J, with 21 bases in between. CDR3 size: 17 residues. Germline V CDR1 and CDR2: MGHRA, YSYEKL. CDR3 protein: CASSPPAGVSEYTEAFF. In DNA form, the CDR3 reads TGCGCCAGCAGCCCTCCGGCAGGGGTCTCGGAATACACTGAAGCTTTCTTT.

V and J are TRBV30 and TRBJ1-4; TRBD1 matches at 7 bases. CDR1 is GTSNPN, CDR2 SVGIG, per germline (reference sequence). Trimming at V came to 2 bases and at J to 6 bases, leaving 3 bases not matched to a gene. The CDR3 has 13 amino acids. The CDR3 sequence is CAWSRQGDEKLFF. Here the CDR3 DNA reads TGTGCCTGGAGTCGGCAGGGGGATGAAAAACTGTTTTTT.

The chain couples TRBV3-1 (or the pseudogene TRBV3-2) to TRBJ1-1; D ambiguous. The CDR3 sequence is 13 residues long. Trimming took off 2 bases at V and 2 bases at J, with 6 bases between the two ends. Germline V gene sequence: CDR1 LGHDT, CDR2 YNNKEL (reference sequence). The DNA of the CDR3 is TGTGCCAGCAGCCAAATGACAAACACTGAAGCTTTCTTT. It is translated as CASSQMTNTEAFF.

The gene calls are TRBV28 and TRBJ2-7, with 8 bases fitting TRBD2. V dropped 7 bases and J dropped 4; count of bases not matched to a gene: 3. The germline V gene has CDR1 MDHEN and CDR2 SYDVKM. The CDR3 length is 12 residues. DNA of the CDR3: TGTGCCAGCACCGGGGGGGCTTACGAGCAGTACTTC. Encoded protein: CASTGGAYEQYF.

V is TRBV7-9 and J is TRBJ2-1; TRBD2 aligns across 12 bases. The J segment lost 2 bases and the V segment lost 6 bases, leaving 2 bases of the junction unmatched. The CDR3 runs to 15 residues. Germline-derived CDR1 and CDR2 are SEHNR and FQNEAQ (reference sequence). CDR3 residues: CASRTSGSPYNEQFF. CDR3 sequence (DNA): TGTGCCAGCAGGACTAGCGGGAGCCCCTACAATGAGCAGTTCTTC. Variable domain in full (rest from reference TRBV7-9 and TRBJ2-1): DTGVSQNPRHKITKRGQNVTFRCDPISEHNRLYWYRQTLGQGPEFLTYFQNEAQLEKSRLLSDRFSAERPKGSFSTLEIQRTEQGDSAMYLCASRTSGSPYNEQFFGPGTRLTVL.

The genes are TRBV20-1 and TRBJ1-5; D may be TRBD1 (5 bases). V was clipped by 3 bases and J by 12 bases, with 12 bases between them. CDR1 is DFQATT and CDR2 is SNEGSKA in the germline V gene (reference sequence). The CDR3 is 11 amino acids. In DNA, the CDR3 is TGCAGTGCTAGCCCTGGGAGGGGCCAGCATTTT. This sequence encodes CSASPGRGQHF.

This clone showed up just once. This chain connects TRBV7-9 to TRBJ1-6; weak D call: TRBD1 (5 bases). V lost 7 bases and J 10 bases, leaving 17 bases between the germline ends. The germline V gene encodes CDR1 SEHNR and CDR2 FQNEAQ (reference sequence). The CDR3 spans 14 residues. In DNA form, the CDR3 reads TGTGCCAGCACGGGTATCTCGGGGGAATCACCCCTCCACTTT. Encoded protein: CASTGISGESPLHF.

The chain uses TRBV13 and TRBJ2-1, with 8 bases identical to TRBD2. V was pared by 1 base and J by 6 bases, with 2 bases of the junction left unmatched. The CDR3 contains 14 residues. The germline V gene encodes CDR1 PRHDT and CDR2 FYEKMQ (reference sequence). The CDR3 loop reads CASSLAGGPNEQFF. CDR3 DNA sequence: TGTGCCAGCAGCTTAGCGGGGGGGCCCAATGAGCAGTTCTTC.

This rearrangement joins TRBV27 to TRBJ1-6; the D gene is possibly TRBD1 (6 bases). The CDR3 covers 17 residues. The V and J ends lost 8 bases and 10 bases respectively, with 27 bases between them. Germline CDR1 reads MNHEY; CDR2 reads SMNVEV (reference sequence). CDR3 sequence: CASGFHLQGSTKSPLHF. CDR3 DNA: TGTGCCAGCGGCTTTCATTTACAGGGTTCGACGAAGTCACCCCTCCACTTT.

This clone occurred once. The chain combines TRBV7-7 with TRBJ2-3; 13 positions match TRBD2. After removal of 4 bases from V and 6 bases from J, the junction contained 7 bases not matched to a gene. Germline assignment: CDR1 SSHAT and CDR2 FNYEAQ (reference sequence). The CDR3 contains 16 residues. The CDR3 is CASSSGLAGPWDTQYF. In nucleotides, the CDR3 is TGTGCCAGCAGCTCGGGACTAGCGGGGCCTTGGGATACGCAGTATTTT.

This chain uses TRBV7-8 with TRBJ2-7; 7 bases map to TRBD2. The V gene's germline CDR1 is SGHVS and CDR2 FQNEAQ. The CDR3 is 14 amino acids. With 1 base clipped from V and 5 bases from J, the junction kept 5 bases outside the gene matches. This CDR3 is CASSLGGEGDEQYF. The CDR3 DNA is TGTGCCAGCAGCTTAGGTGGGGAGGGTGACGAGCAGTACTTC.

The chain links TRBV10-1 to TRBJ2-3; possibly TRBD2 for D (5 bases). The germline V gene encodes CDR1 WNHNN and CDR2 SYGVQD (reference sequence). V was trimmed by 2 bases and J by 2 bases, leaving 11 bases between them. The CDR3 is 15 amino acids. The CDR3 loop is CASSETEGDTDTQYF. CDR3 sequence (DNA): TGCGCCAGCAGTGAGACCGAGGGTGACACAGATACGCAGTATTTT.